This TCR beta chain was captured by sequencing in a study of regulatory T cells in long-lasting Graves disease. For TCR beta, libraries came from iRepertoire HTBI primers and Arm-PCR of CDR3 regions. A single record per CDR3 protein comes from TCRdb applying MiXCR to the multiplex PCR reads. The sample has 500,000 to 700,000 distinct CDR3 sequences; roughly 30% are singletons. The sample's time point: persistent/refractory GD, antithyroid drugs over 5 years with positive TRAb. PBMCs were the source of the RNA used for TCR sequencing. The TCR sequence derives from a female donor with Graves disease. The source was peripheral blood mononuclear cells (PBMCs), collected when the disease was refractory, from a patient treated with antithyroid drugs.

The chain's CDR3 is CASSRPGTVMNTEAFF. DNA of the CDR3: TGTGCCAGCAGTCGTCCCGGGACAGTCATGAACACTGAAGCTTTCTTT. The chain joins TRBV11-1 to TRBJ1-1; TRBD1 agrees at 7 bases. Germline CDR1 is SGHAT and CDR2 is FQDESV (reference sequence). This CDR3 region has 16 residues. With 6 bases clipped from V and 0 bases from J, the junction kept 10 bases outside the gene matches.